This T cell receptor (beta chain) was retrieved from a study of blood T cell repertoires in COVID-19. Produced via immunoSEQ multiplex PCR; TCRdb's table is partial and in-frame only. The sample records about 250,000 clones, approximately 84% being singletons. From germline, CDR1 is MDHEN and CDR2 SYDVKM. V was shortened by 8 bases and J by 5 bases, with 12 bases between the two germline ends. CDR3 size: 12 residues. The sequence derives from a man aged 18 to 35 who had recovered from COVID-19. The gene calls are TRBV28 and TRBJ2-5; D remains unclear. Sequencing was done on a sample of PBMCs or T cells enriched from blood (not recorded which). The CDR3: CASGLPRETQYF. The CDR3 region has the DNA TGTGCCAGCGGGCTCCCACGGGAGACCCAGTACTTC. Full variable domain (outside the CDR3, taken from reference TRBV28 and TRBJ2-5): DVKVTQSSRYLVKRTGEKVFLECVQDMDHENMFWYRQDPGLGLRLIYFSYDVKMKEKGDIPEGYSVSREKKERFSLILESASTNQTSMYLCASGLPRETQYFGPGTRLLVL.